This note documents a single TCR beta chain sequence. The data derive from a study of blood T cell repertoires in COVID-19. Study-level background: Samples of COVID-19 (acute and convalescent) were obtained from the United States, Italy and Spain.

Participants, about 18 to 89 years old, spanned approximately 26 US areas. Assignment of participants to cohorts was predicated upon participant-reported clinical history. V shed 7 bases, J shed 0 bases, and the junction held 13 bases outside the gene matches. The CDR3 contains 17 residues. Germline values: CDR1 LNHDA, CDR2 SQIVND (reference sequence). Authors' analysis steps: Amplification from reference gene primers served as the basis for estimated nucleated cell counts. Profiled with immunoSEQ multiplex PCR; TCRdb holds only in-frame clones, not every one. V and J calls and clone size come straight from that table; D and trimming were deduced from the DNA. The table has approximately 400,000 clones, approximately 91% seen once.

The sample comprised PBMCs or T cells enriched from blood (not recorded which). The clonotype originates from a woman between 40 and 50 years old who had been exposed to COVID-19. V gene TRBV19 combines with J gene TRBJ1-1; the match to TRBD1 covers 8 bases. CDR3 sequence: CASTVRQGLGMNTEAFF. The DNA for the CDR3 is TGTGCCAGTACGGTCCGACAGGGGTTGGGAATGAACACTGAAGCTTTCTTT.